This TCR beta chain was identified in a study of T cell responses to AZD1222 COVID-19 vaccine. Study-level results: Recipients of AZD1222 seropositive at baseline numbered only five or six. Sampled repertoires all dated from after the peak T cell response. Females made up more of the donors, who were largely white British, and clonal diversity may have come out too low. Recipients of two AZD1222 doses showed rising Spike-specific TCR breadth and depth.

In the case of this clone: Its target is unknown.

The CDR3 consists of 15 residues. The germline CDR1 and CDR2 sequences are MNHEY and SMNVEV (reference sequence). The ends lost 3 bases at V and 4 bases at J; junction bases unmatched: 8. The repertoire was sequenced with immunoSEQ multiplex PCR; TCRdb's copy has only in-frame clones and lacks some. The table records roughly 100,000 clones, roughly 84% of them present only once. The chain links TRBV27 to TRBJ1-2; 7 bases map to TRBD1. The source material was peripheral blood, sampled on day 0 of AZD1222 vaccination. The receptor's source is an adult in good health. The CDR3: CASSFYPGGLYGYTF. The CDR3 nucleotides read TGTGCCAGCAGTTTCTACCCAGGGGGGCTCTATGGCTACACCTTC.